The rows below give T cell receptor beta chains drawn from one sample of a study of neoadjuvant nivolumab and ipilimumab in lung cancer. Clones were sequenced by immunoSEQ multiplex PCR, and TCRdb holds only the in-frame ones, with some missing. Of about 30,000 clones in the sample, under 85% are singletons; the top ten hold 5% to 6.5%. This sample comprised tumor tissue, obtained after neoadjuvant nivolumab, alone or with ipilimumab, at or shortly before surgery. These receptors were collected from an adult with non-small cell lung cancer. Each CDR3 is given with its conserved first and last residue. A D gene is named only where the DNA matches it firmly. Expanded clones get a size class; other rows say once, few or many, or leave the size out.

>TRBJ2-7|TRBV25-1|11|-|-
TGTGCCAGCAGGTGGGGCTACGAGCAGTACTTC
CASRWGYEQYF
>TRBJ2-5|TRBV11-2|15|-|TRBD1
TGTGCCAGCAGCAGGGGGACAGGGGAGCGGGAGACCCAGTACTTC
CASSRGTGERETQYF
>TRBJ2-3|TRBV6-5|15|-|-
TGTGCCAGCAGTTATGCGGCAGAAAGCACAGATACGCAGTATTTT
CASSYAAESTDTQYF
>TRBJ2-5|TRBV20-1|11|-|-
TGCAGTGCCACCTGGACGAGCACCCAGTACTTC
CSATWTSTQYF
>TRBJ2-2|TRBV7-9|13|-|-
TGTGCCAGCAGCCTCTCTTTCGGCGGGGAGCTGTTTTTT
CASSLSFGGELFF
>TRBJ2-7|TRBV12-5|20|-|-
TGTGCTAGTGGTTTGACCCCTTCCCCCCTGAGGGGGGGCGCATTGGGCGAGCAGTACTTC
CASGLTPSPLRGGALGEQYF
>TRBJ2-2|TRBV7-9|14|-|-
TGTGCCAGCAGCTTAGTACGGGGGAACGGGGAGCTGTTTTTT
CASSLVRGNGELFF
>TRBJ1-1|TRBV18|14|-|-
TGTGCCAGCTCACCATCGGGGGGGGACACTGAAGCTTTCTTT
CASSPSGGDTEAFF
>TRBJ2-1|TRBV7-9|15|-|-
TGTGCCAGCAGCTTAGCTAATTTTCCTATCGGTGAGCAGTTCTTC
CASSLANFPIGEQFF
>TRBJ1-4|TRBV7-2|12|-|-
TGTGCCAGCAGCCCCGGCGGCGAAAAACTGTTTTTT
CASSPGGEKLFF
>TRBJ1-1|TRBV13|16|-|-
TGTGCCAGCAGCTTAGTCCTCGGGAACTCGAACACTGAAGCTTTCTTT
CASSLVLGNSNTEAFF
>TRBJ2-7|TRBV12-2|15|-|-
TGTGCAAGTCGCTTAGCGGCACCCGTTTCCTACGAGCAGTACTTC
CASRLAAPVSYEQYF
>TRBJ2-3|TRBV29-1|14|-|TRBD1
TGCAGCGTTGGTCAGGGGGACGGCACAGATACGCAGTATTTT
CSVGQGDGTDTQYF
>TRBJ2-5|TRBV7-2|12|-|-
TGTGCCAGCAGGGCAGACCAAGAGACCCAGTACTTC
CASRADQETQYF
>TRBJ1-1|TRBV7-9|14|-|-
TGTGCCAGCACCGCAAGAGCTTCGAACACTGAAGCTTTCTTT
CASTARASNTEAFF
>TRBJ2-3|TRBV30|15|-|TRBD2
TGTGCCTGGGGATCGACTAGCGGACTCGCAAATACGCAGTATTTT
CAWGSTSGLANTQYF
>TRBJ1-2|TRBV6-6|12|-|-
TGTGCCAGCAGCCAGGTTAACTATGGCTACACCTTC
CASSQVNYGYTF
>TRBJ2-1|TRBV19|17|few|TRBD2
TGTGCCAGTAACTCCGCCCTAGGGACTAGCGGGAGTAATGAGCAGTTCTTC
CASNSALGTSGSNEQFF
>TRBJ2-3|TRBV19|15|-|TRBD2
TGTGCCAGTAGTTCTAGCGGGAGGAGGACAGATACGCAGTATTTT
CASSSSGRRTDTQYF
>TRBJ1-1|TRBV5-6|13|once|-
TGTGCCAGCAGCTCCACAGTTAACACTGAAGCTTTCTTT
CASSSTVNTEAFF
>TRBJ1-1|TRBV6-5|14|-|-
TGTGCCAGCAGAGCTAAGACGTCGGTTACTGAAGCTTTCTTT
CASRAKTSVTEAFF
>TRBJ2-7|TRBV2|16|few|TRBD2
TGTGCCAGCAGTGAAGCTGTTACTAGCGGTAGCTACGAGCAGTACTTC
CASSEAVTSGSYEQYF
>TRBJ2-3|TRBV18|16|-|TRBD1
TGTGCCAGCTCACGCAGACAGGGGGGTGGCACAGATACGCAGTATTTT
CASSRRQGGGTDTQYF
>TRBJ1-1|TRBV28|14|once|-
TGTGCCAGCAGTTTGGTCAGGGAGAACACTGAAGCTTTCTTT
CASSLVRENTEAFF
>TRBJ1-5|TRBV2|15|-|-
TGTGCCAGCAGTGAGGGGGAAGTAGGAAATCAGCCCCAGCATTTT
CASSEGEVGNQPQHF
>TRBJ1-6|TRBV5-1|15|few|-
TGCGCCAGCCGAGACCCCGCCGGGCATAATTCACCCCTCCACTTT
CASRDPAGHNSPLHF
>TRBJ2-1|TRBV28|17|-|TRBD2
TGTGCCAGCAGTTTATCGACTAGCGGTTCGTCCTACAATGAGCAGTTCTTC
CASSLSTSGSSYNEQFF